Presented here are 23 T cell receptor beta chains from one specimen sequenced in a study of T cells in Graves' hyperthyroidism and ophthalmopathy. Amplified TCR beta CDR3 regions came from RNA transcripts. A set of HTBI primers served as the primers for a first-round RT-PCR of the TCR CDR3. TCRdb passed the multiplex PCR reads through MiXCR, listing each CDR3 protein once. Among 450,000 to 600,000 distinct CDR3 sequences, 20% were seen once, and the ten largest hold less than 55%. The source material was blood. The receptors stem from a man in his forties with Graves' ophthalmopathy.

With respect to this clonotype: A much larger clone is a single base away; this may be a read error. V usage is TRBV14 and J usage is TRBJ2-3, with D possibly matching TRBD1 (6 bases). The germline V gene encodes CDR1 SGHDN and CDR2 FVKESK. The CDR3 totals 14 residues. The CDR3 DNA reads as TGTGCCTGCAGCCAACCAGGGGGCACAGATACGCAGTATTTT. Translated: CACSQPGGTDTQYF.

This chain links TRBV6-1 with TRBJ2-2, with D uncertain. The V gene lost 4 bases and the J gene lost 7 bases, with 13 bases spanning the gap. The CDR3 contains 14 residues. The V gene's germline CDR1 is MNHNS and CDR2 SASEGT. CDR3 residues: CASSVRGSGGELFF. The DNA of the CDR3 is TGTGCCAGCAGTGTAAGAGGTTCCGGCGGGGAGCTGTTTTTT.

This clonotype was seen more than once but under ten times. V and J are TRBV5-1 and TRBJ2-7, with D unresolved. The length of the CDR3 is 14 residues. V lost 4 bases and J lost 10, with 21 bases in between. Germline lookup yields CDR1 SGHRS and CDR2 YFSETQ. CDR3 nucleotide sequence: TGCGCCAGCAGCGAGAGTGGTTCCGTGCTCGAACAGTACTTC. It encodes CASSESGSVLEQYF.

The table lists this clonotype with many counts. This rearrangement joins TRBV11-2 to TRBJ2-7; possibly TRBD1 for D (5 bases). V lost 4 bases, J lost 7 bases, and 11 bases lay in between. The CDR3 is 12 residues long. CDR1 SGHAT and CDR2 FQNNGV come from the germline V gene. The CDR3: CASSSRAGEQYF. In nucleotides, the CDR3 is TGTGCCAGCAGCTCAAGGGCAGGGGAGCAGTACTTC.

The genes are TRBV18 and TRBJ1-3; no clear D. V gave up 5 bases and J gave up 0 bases, with 11 bases separating them. The germline gives CDR1 KGHSH, CDR2 LQKENI. This CDR3 is 15 amino acids long. CDR3 sequence: CASSTGLHSGNTIYF. The CDR3, as DNA: TGTGCCAGCTCAACCGGACTGCACTCTGGAAACACCATATATTTT.

V is TRBV5-4 and J is TRBJ1-2; 8 nucleotides agree with TRBD1. CDR3 length: 15 residues. Trimming cost V 5 bases and J 8 bases; bases outside gene matches: 14. Germline CDR1 SGHNT, CDR2 YYREEE (reference sequence). This CDR3 is CASRSAGQGARGYTF. CDR3 sequence (DNA): TGTGCCAGCAGGTCCGCGGGGCAGGGGGCACGGGGCTACACCTTC. The full variable domain, with the rest looked up from reference TRBV5-4 and TRBJ1-2, is ETGVTQSPTHLIKTRGQQVTLRCSSQSGHNTVSWYQQALGQGPQFIFQYYREEENGRGNFPPRFSGLQFPNYSSELNVNALELDDSALYLCASRSAGQGARGYTFGSGTRLTVV.

The V call is TRBV27, the J call TRBJ1-5, with D tentatively TRBD1 (6 bases). Between the trimmed V and J ends, which lost 6 bases and 4 bases, there was a span of 16 bases. CDR1 is MNHEY, CDR2 SMNVEV, per germline (reference sequence). This CDR3 spans 15 amino acids. The CDR3 DNA is TGTGCCAGCAGACCCCTAGGGGGGAAGAATCAGCCCCAGCATTTT. Amino acid sequence: CASRPLGGKNQPQHF.

This clonotype was counted only a few times. The genes are TRBV19 and TRBJ2-7, with 12 bases that match TRBD2. Per germline, CDR1 LNHDA and CDR2 SQIVND (reference sequence). V shed 9 bases and J 0 bases; nucleotides not matched to a gene: 18. The CDR3 consists of 19 residues. The DNA of the CDR3 is TGTGCCAGCCCAAGGGGGCTAGCGGGAGGGCCGAGGCGCTCCTACGAGCAGTACTTC. It yields the protein CASPRGLAGGPRRSYEQYF.

This sequence joins TRBV27 and TRBJ2-7; TRBD1 agrees at 8 bases. Germline loops: CDR1 MNHEY, CDR2 SMNVEV (reference sequence). V lost 3 bases to trimming and J lost 3 bases; unmatched junction nucleotides: 4. This CDR3 is built from 14 residues. CDR3 protein: CASSLRTGLYEQYF. The CDR3 DNA follows: TGTGCCAGCAGTTTGCGGACAGGGCTCTACGAGCAGTACTTC.

V is TRBV6-1 and J is TRBJ2-2; D is perhaps TRBD2 (5 bases). Trimming left V 11 bases short and J 0 bases short, with 13 bases between. CDR3 size: 14 residues. Germline V CDR1 and CDR2: MNHNS, SASEGT. CDR3 bases: TGTGCCGGACGAACTAGTACGAACACCGGGGAGCTGTTTTTT. It codes for CAGRTSTNTGELFF.

The gene calls are TRBV6-2 or TRBV6-3 and TRBJ2-1; the D gene is possibly TRBD1 (6 bases). With 7 bases removed from V and 5 bases from J, the gap between germline ends came to 30 bases. CDR1 MNHEY and CDR2 SVGEGT come from the germline V gene. This CDR3 has 19 residues. The CDR3 bases are TGTGCCAGCATGTTTAGCCTACTTTCGTCTATGGGGGCTGACAATGAGCAGTTCTTC. As protein: CASMFSLLSSMGADNEQFF.

The chain joins TRBV12-3 or TRBV12-4 to TRBJ2-3; D unclear. Between the trimmed V and J ends, which lost 3 bases and 11 bases, there was a span of 18 bases. This CDR3 contains 14 residues. CDR3 DNA sequence: TGTGCCAGCAGTTTGGGGATAGAGATACGAGGGCAGTATTTT. It is translated as CASSLGIEIRGQYF.

The chain links TRBV28 to TRBJ1-1; D perhaps matches TRBD1 (5 bases). Germline-derived CDR1 and CDR2 are MDHEN and SYDVKM. V lost 5 bases and J lost 1, with 14 bases in between. The CDR3 runs to 15 residues. Here the CDR3 reads CASSRLGRTNTEAFF. CDR3 DNA: TGTGCCAGCAGTCGCTTGGGACGGACGAACACTGAAGCTTTCTTT. The full variable domain, rest sourced from reference TRBV28 and TRBJ1-1, is DVKVTQSSRYLVKRTGEKVFLECVQDMDHENMFWYRQDPGLGLRLIYFSYDVKMKEKGDIPEGYSVSREKKERFSLILESASTNQTSMYLCASSRLGRTNTEAFFGQGTRLTVV.

The chain joins TRBV20-1 to TRBJ1-6; 12 bases agree with TRBD1. CDR3 size: 17 residues. CDR1 and CDR2 from the germline V gene are DFQATT and SNEGSKA (reference sequence). The V and J ends lost 0 bases and 7 bases, in that order; junction bases with no gene match: 7. CDR3 DNA sequence: TGCAGTGCTAGAGATACCGGGACAGGGGGCTTGAATTCACCCCTCCACTTT. Protein sequence: CSARDTGTGGLNSPLHF.

The V and J genes are TRBV30 and TRBJ2-1, with D perhaps matching TRBD2 (5 bases). The CDR3 length is 13 residues. Trimming took 2 bases from V and 8 from J, leaving 13 bases between them. Germline CDR1 and CDR2: GTSNPN and SVGIG (reference sequence). CDR3 sequence reads: CAWSTGGYDEQFF. The CDR3 DNA sequence: TGTGCCTGGAGTACGGGCGGGTACGATGAGCAGTTCTTC. Variable domain in full (rest from reference TRBV30 and TRBJ2-1): SQTIHQWPATLVQPVGSPLSLECTVEGTSNPNLYWYRQAAGRGLQLLFYSVGIGQISSEVPQNLSASRPQDRQFILSSKKLLLSDSGFYLCAWSTGGYDEQFFGPGTRLTVL.

Only a few counts were recorded for this clonotype. As DNA, the CDR3 is TGTGCCACCAGCAGATTCGGGACAAACACCGGGGAGCTGTTTTTT. This translates into CATSRFGTNTGELFF. The genes are TRBV15 and TRBJ2-2, with a possible D match to TRBD1 (6 bases). V was cut by 2 bases and J by 2 bases, with 9 bases left in between. CDR1 is LNHNV, CDR2 YYDKDF, per germline (reference sequence). There are 15 residues in the CDR3.

The chain is built from TRBV2 and TRBJ2-2; D not resolved. Germline values: CDR1 SNHLY, CDR2 FYNNEI. The CDR3 has 16 residues. V lost 4 bases and J lost 4, with 16 bases in between. The CDR3 sequence is CASSGIVGRGTGELFF. The DNA of the CDR3 is TGTGCCAGCAGTGGAATAGTCGGCAGAGGCACCGGGGAGCTGTTTTTT. The variable domain in full, completed from reference TRBV2 and TRBJ2-2, reads EPEVTQTPSHQVTQMGQEVILRCVPISNHLYFYWYRQILGQKVEFLVSFYNNEISEKSEIFDDQFSVERPDGSNFTLKIRSTKLEDSAMYFCASSGIVGRGTGELFFGEGSRLTVL.

This clonotype has just a few counts. The chain recombines TRBV7-9 with TRBJ2-1, with D maybe TRBD1 (6 bases). Trimming removed 5 bases at V and 8 bases at J, with 22 bases between. In germline, CDR1 is SEHNR, CDR2 FQNEAQ (reference sequence). This CDR3 spans 16 amino acids. The CDR3 nucleotides read TGTGCCAGCAGCCCAGAGGGATCAACAGGGATCCATGAGCAGTTCTTC. Translated: CASSPEGSTGIHEQFF.

This chain uses TRBV6-2 or TRBV6-3 with TRBJ2-1, with D tentatively TRBD1 or TRBD2 (7 bases each). In germline, CDR1 is MNHEY, CDR2 SVGEGT. The V end was cut by 11 bases, the J end by 3 bases, with 17 bases between. The CDR3 has 14 amino acids. CDR3 in amino acids: CALGGAGDYNEQFF. CDR3 nucleotides: TGTGCCTTAGGGGGCGCGGGGGACTACAATGAGCAGTTCTTC.

In its sample, this clonotype was seen a few times. This chain uses TRBV3-1 with TRBJ1-2, with no clear D. The CDR3 runs 11 residues. Germline V gives CDR1 LGHDT, CDR2 YNNKEL (reference sequence). V was clipped by 2 bases and J by 4 bases, with 2 bases between them. This CDR3 is CASSQFYGYTF. Written as DNA, the CDR3 is TGTGCCAGCAGCCAATTCTATGGCTACACCTTC.

The chain links TRBV9 to TRBJ2-7; D tentatively reads TRBD1 or TRBD2 (6 bases each). CDR3 length equals 14 residues. The germline V gene has CDR1 SGDLS and CDR2 YYNGEE. Trimming removed 4 bases from V and 5 bases from J, with 16 bases in between. CDR3 amino acids: CASSFHPGGDEQYF. CDR3 nucleotide sequence: TGTGCCAGCAGCTTCCACCCCGGGGGCGACGAGCAGTACTTC.

Many counts were recorded for this clonotype. The rearrangement uses TRBV11-2 and TRBJ1-4, with TRBD1 as a possible D gene (5 bases). Trimming removed 5 bases from V and 0 bases from J, with 13 bases in between. The V gene's germline CDR1 is SGHAT and CDR2 FQNNGV. CDR3 length: 16 residues. The CDR3 spells CASSRGTLSTNEKLFF. DNA for the CDR3: TGTGCCAGCAGCCGAGGGACTTTGTCAACTAATGAAAAACTGTTTTTT.

The rearrangement uses TRBV7-2 and TRBJ1-1; maybe TRBD1 (5 bases). CDR3 size: 14 residues. The V end was cut by 2 bases, the J end by 5 bases, with 12 bases between. Germline values: CDR1 SGHTA, CDR2 FQGNSA. CDR3 nucleotide sequence: TGTGCCAGCAGCTTAAGGGCGTGGGGGACTGAAGCTTTCTTT. Translating gives CASSLRAWGTEAFF.